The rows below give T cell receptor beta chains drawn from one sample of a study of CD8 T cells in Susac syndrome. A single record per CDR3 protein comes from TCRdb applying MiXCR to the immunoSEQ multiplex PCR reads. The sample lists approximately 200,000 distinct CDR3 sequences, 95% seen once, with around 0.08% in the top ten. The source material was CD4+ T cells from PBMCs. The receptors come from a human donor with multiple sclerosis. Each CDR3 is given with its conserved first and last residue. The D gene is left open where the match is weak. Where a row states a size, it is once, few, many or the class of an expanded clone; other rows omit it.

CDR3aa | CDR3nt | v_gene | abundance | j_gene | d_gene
CASSPVGRVSNYGYTF | TGTGCCAGCAGCCCGGTCGGGCGGGTCTCAAACTATGGCTACACCTTC | TRBV7-2 | once | TRBJ1-2 | -
CAISEEGGPYNEQFF | TGTGCCATCAGTGAGGAGGGGGGGCCCTACAATGAGCAGTTCTTC | TRBV10-3 | - | TRBJ2-1 | -
CARGISGYTF | TGTGCCAGAGGGATTAGTGGCTACACCTTC | TRBV21-1 | - | TRBJ1-2 | -
CASSIGGSTDTQYF | TGCGCCAGCAGCATCGGGGGGAGCACAGATACGCAGTATTTT | TRBV5-1 | - | TRBJ2-3 | TRBD2
CASSRTISYEQYF | TGTGCCAGCAGCCGTACTATCTCCTACGAGCAGTACTTC | TRBV6-5 | - | TRBJ2-7 | -
CASSLPGQAYYGYTF | TGTGCCAGCAGCTTGCCGGGACAGGCGTACTATGGCTACACCTTC | TRBV7-2 | - | TRBJ1-2 | TRBD1
CASSFAAANYGYTF | TGTGCCAGCAGCTTCGCTGCGGCTAACTATGGCTACACCTTC | TRBV7-9 | - | TRBJ1-2 | -
CASSPQIGYEQYF | TGTGCCAGTAGTCCCCAGATAGGATACGAGCAGTACTTC | TRBV19 | - | TRBJ2-7 | -
CASRSTGRGSPLHF | TGTGCCAGCAGGTCGACGGGAAGGGGTTCACCCCTCCACTTT | TRBV6-5 | - | TRBJ1-6 | -
CSARDLRREDYGYTF | TGCAGTGCTAGAGACTTGCGCAGGGAGGACTATGGCTACACCTTC | TRBV20-1 | once | TRBJ1-2 | -
CASSRRGGLSTDTQYF | TGTGCCAGCAGCCGAAGAGGGGGCCTGAGCACAGATACGCAGTATTTT | TRBV27 | - | TRBJ2-3 | TRBD1
CASRMDGNYEQYF | TGTGCCAGCAGAATGGACGGAAACTACGAGCAGTACTTC | TRBV12-3/TRBV12-4 | - | TRBJ2-7 | -
CSARDRTNEKLFF | TGCAGTGCTAGAGACAGGACTAATGAAAAACTGTTTTTT | TRBV20-1 | - | TRBJ1-4 | -
CASSTQPGGWGEQYF | TGTGCCAGCAGTACGCAGCCAGGGGGTTGGGGCGAGCAGTACTTC | TRBV2 | - | TRBJ2-7 | TRBD1
CASSGVGTVNSPLHF | TGTGCCAGCAGTGGCGTCGGGACAGTAAATTCACCCCTCCACTTT | TRBV25-1 | - | TRBJ1-6 | TRBD1
CASRGDRGLKTQYF | TGTGCCAGCAGGGGAGACAGGGGTTTGAAGACCCAGTACTTC | TRBV6-1 | - | TRBJ2-5 | TRBD1
CASSFAGRWDERGYTF | TGTGCCAGCAGCTTTGCAGGGAGATGGGACGAGCGGGGCTACACCTTC | TRBV3-1 | - | TRBJ1-2 | -
CASSGGITLKAYSPLHF | TGTGCCAGCAGTGGCGGGATCACCCTCAAAGCCTATTCACCCCTCCACTTT | TRBV6-1 | - | TRBJ1-6 | -
CAWSVRETGQEYF | TGTGCCTGGAGTGTACGGGAGACAGGGCAGGAGTACTTC | TRBV30 | - | TRBJ2-7 | -
CSVAPTGGNTEAFF | TGCAGCGTTGCACCGACAGGGGGGAACACTGAAGCTTTCTTT | TRBV29-1 | - | TRBJ1-1 | TRBD1
CASSTISTDTQYF | TGTGCCAGCTCAACGATTAGCACAGATACGCAGTATTTT | TRBV18 | - | TRBJ2-3 | -
CASGGEETQYF | TGTGCCAGCGGGGGCGAAGAGACCCAGTACTTC | TRBV15 | - | TRBJ2-5 | -
CASSIGTATNYGYTF | TGTGCCAGCAGTATAGGGACAGCAACCAACTATGGCTACACCTTC | TRBV25-1 | - | TRBJ1-2 | TRBD1
CSARKTPDRDRGYNEQFF | TGCAGCGCCAGAAAAACCCCCGACCGGGACAGGGGCTACAATGAGCAGTTCTTC | TRBV29-1 | - | TRBJ2-1 | TRBD1
CASSAVNTEAFF | TGTGCCAGCAGCGCCGTGAACACTGAAGCTTTCTTT | TRBV9 | - | TRBJ1-1 | -
CASSRTGGTQYF | TGTGCCAGCAGCAGAACGGGGGGGACCCAGTACTTC | TRBV7-3 | - | TRBJ2-5 | TRBD2
CSVEPTGGGDEQFF | TGCAGCGTTGAACCAACAGGGGGCGGCGATGAGCAGTTCTTC | TRBV29-1 | - | TRBJ2-1 | TRBD1
CASSPQTIQEQYF | TGTGCCAGCAGTCCACAGACAATACAAGAGCAGTACTTC | TRBV28 | - | TRBJ2-7 | -
CASSVGGGLGFTDTQYF | TGTGCCAGCAGCGTAGGGGGGGGCCTAGGTTTCACAGATACGCAGTATTTT | TRBV9 | - | TRBJ2-3 | -
CASSYSPDRGSPLHF | TGTGCCAGCAGTTACTCACCGGACAGGGGTTCACCCCTCCACTTT | TRBV6-6 | - | TRBJ1-6 | TRBD1
CASSLGLAGVETQYF | TGTGCCAGCAGCTTAGGACTAGCGGGGGTAGAGACCCAGTACTTC | TRBV7-2 | - | TRBJ2-5 | TRBD2
CASSVIAGGLSTQYF | TGTGCCAGCAGCGTCATAGCGGGGGGACTGAGTACGCAGTATTTT | TRBV7-3 | once | TRBJ2-3 | TRBD2
CASSSGQVNNQPQHF | TGTGCCAGCAGTTCAGGGCAGGTGAACAATCAGCCCCAGCATTTT | TRBV12-3/TRBV12-4 | - | TRBJ1-5 | -
CSARGRFDEQYF | TGCAGTGCTAGAGGGCGCTTCGACGAGCAGTACTTC | TRBV20-1 | - | TRBJ2-7 | -
CASSQALVAYNEQFF | TGTGCCAGCAGCCAAGCACTAGTGGCCTACAATGAGCAGTTCTTC | TRBV3-1 | - | TRBJ2-1 | -
CSAETSDNTGELFF | TGCAGTGCTGAGACTAGCGACAACACCGGGGAGCTGTTTTTT | TRBV20-1 | - | TRBJ2-2 | TRBD2
CSVGQGFYEQYF | TGCAGCGTTGGACAGGGTTTCTACGAGCAGTACTTC | TRBV29-1 | - | TRBJ2-7 | TRBD1
CASGLVQGRNEQYF | TGTGCTAGTGGTTTGGTACAAGGGCGGAACGAGCAGTACTTC | TRBV12-5 | - | TRBJ2-7 | -
CASLTGIHTAYSGNTIYF | TGTGCCAGCCTCACAGGGATCCACACCGCCTACTCTGGAAACACCATATATTTT | TRBV27 | once | TRBJ1-3 | -
CASSFSGNTDTQYF | TGTGCCAGCAGCTTTAGCGGGAACACAGATACGCAGTATTTT | TRBV7-9 | few | TRBJ2-3 | TRBD2
CSANEGYTEAFF | TGCAGTGCTAATGAGGGATACACTGAAGCTTTCTTT | TRBV20-1 | - | TRBJ1-1 | -
CATSRDRGSNSYEQYF | TGTGCCACCAGCAGAGACAGGGGGTCGAATTCCTACGAGCAGTACTTC | TRBV15 | - | TRBJ2-7 | TRBD1
CASSLAGGDEKLFF | TGTGCCAGCAGCTTGGCCGGGGGGGATGAAAAACTGTTTTTT | TRBV5-4 | few | TRBJ1-4 | -
CASSAQGAKYNEQFF | TGTGCCAGCAGCGCTCAGGGGGCGAAATACAATGAGCAGTTCTTC | TRBV7-9 | - | TRBJ2-1 | TRBD1
CASSPAGTGFPYEQYF | TGTGCCAGCTCACCAGCGGGGACAGGGTTCCCCTACGAGCAGTACTTC | TRBV18 | - | TRBJ2-7 | TRBD1
CASSQDGGGSYQPQHF | TGTGCCAGCAGCCAAGACGGAGGGGGCTCCTATCAGCCCCAGCATTTT | TRBV4-2 | once | TRBJ1-5 | TRBD1
CGQGSWVDGYTF | TGCGGTCAGGGGTCTTGGGTGGATGGCTACACCTTC | TRBV20-1 | - | TRBJ1-2 | -
CSVVGDRGGADTQYF | TGCAGCGTTGTGGGAGACAGGGGAGGTGCAGATACGCAGTATTTT | TRBV29-1 | - | TRBJ2-3 | TRBD1
CASSPPPGQGISPLHF | TGTGCCAGCTCACCACCGCCGGGACAGGGAATCTCACCCCTCCACTTT | TRBV18 | - | TRBJ1-6 | TRBD1
CAWSHPERMGTEAFF | TGTGCCTGGAGTCACCCAGAGCGGATGGGCACTGAAGCTTTCTTT | TRBV30 | once | TRBJ1-1 | -
CASSLVPEEGYTF | TGTGCCAGCAGCTTAGTTCCAGAGGAAGGCTACACCTTC | TRBV7-9 | - | TRBJ1-2 | -
CSAANLYEQYF | TGCAGTGCCGCAAACCTCTACGAGCAGTACTTC | TRBV20-1 | once | TRBJ2-7 | -
CASSGGTGAGANVLTF | TGCGCCAGCAGCGGCGGGACAGGGGCCGGGGCCAACGTCCTGACTTTC | TRBV5-1 | - | TRBJ2-6 | TRBD1
CASSLEGIKEDIQYF | TGTGCCAGCAGCTTAGAGGGCATTAAGGAAGACATTCAGTACTTC | TRBV11-2 | - | TRBJ2-4 | -